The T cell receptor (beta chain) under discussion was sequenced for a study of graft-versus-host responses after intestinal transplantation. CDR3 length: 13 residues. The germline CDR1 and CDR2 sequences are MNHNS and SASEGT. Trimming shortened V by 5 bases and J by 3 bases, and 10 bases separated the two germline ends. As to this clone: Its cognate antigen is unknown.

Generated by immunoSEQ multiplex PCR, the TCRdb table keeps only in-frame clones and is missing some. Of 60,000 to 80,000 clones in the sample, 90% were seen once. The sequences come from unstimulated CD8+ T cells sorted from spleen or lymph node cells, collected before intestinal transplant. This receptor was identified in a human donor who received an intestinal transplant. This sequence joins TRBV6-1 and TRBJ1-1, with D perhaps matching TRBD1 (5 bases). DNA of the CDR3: TGTGCCAGCAGTTATACAGGCGACACTGAAGCTTTCTTT. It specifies CASSYTGDTEAFF.